This T cell receptor beta chain is drawn from a study of T cell responses to AZD1222 COVID-19 vaccine. Study-level findings and limits: Unmutated regions of variants are reportedly targeted by nearly half of spike-specific TCRs. There were repertoire samples only from the period after the peak T cell response. Spike as a whole was targeted by vaccine-associated CD4 TCRs, dominant at 160-218 and 743-854.

CDR3 length equals 15 residues. Germline lookup yields CDR1 SGHAT and CDR2 FQNNGV. Unmatched junction bases numbered 4, after V lost 3 bases and J lost 3 bases. This table comes from immunoSEQ multiplex PCR, and its TCRdb copy is limited to in-frame clones, with some not included. The sample contains about 73,000 clones, roughly 75% of which appear only once. For this clone: Its antigen is still unknown.

This receptor was taken from an adult who received the AZD1222 COVID-19 vaccine. The specimen was peripheral blood, collected 28 days after the second AZD1222 dose. The genes are TRBV11-2 and TRBJ2-7, with 11 positions matching TRBD1. CDR3 sequence (DNA): TGTGCCAGCAGCTTCGTCGGGACAGGGGGCTACGAGCAGTACTTC. As protein: CASSFVGTGGYEQYF.